Listed here are 30 T cell receptor beta chains from one sample, sequenced in a study of blood T cell repertoires in COVID-19. Assay: immunoSEQ multiplex PCR; the TCRdb copy retains only in-frame clones and omits some. This table has 150,000 to 200,000 clones, roughly three quarters appearing once. The specimen was PBMCs or T cells enriched from blood (not recorded which). Every receptor here comes from a woman between 45 and 65 years old with acute COVID-19.

This clone has more than one count but fewer than ten. This sequence joins TRBV18 and TRBJ2-6, with D hard to call. V dropped 2 bases and J dropped 1 base, with 6 bases sitting between them. Germline lookup yields CDR1 KGHSH and CDR2 LQKENI. CDR3 length: 15 amino acids. CDR3 sequence reads: CASSPRTSGANVLTF. CDR3 DNA: TGTGCCAGCTCACCAAGAACTTCTGGGGCCAACGTCCTGACTTTC. The full variable domain, with the rest looked up from reference TRBV18 and TRBJ2-6, is NAGVMQNPRHLVRRRGQEARLRCSPMKGHSHVYWYRQLPEEGLKFMVYLQKENIIDESGMPKERFSAEFPKEGPSILRIQQVVRGDSAAYFCASSPRTSGANVLTFGAGSRLTVL.

This clone has only one observation. J is TRBJ1-1 and V is TRBV5-1; unclear D gene. Germline CDR1 and CDR2: SGHRS and YFSETQ. The CDR3 spans 15 residues. The V and J ends lost 6 bases and 1 base respectively, with 16 bases between them. DNA for the CDR3: TGCGCCAGCAAGAGGGCTCCGGGATCGAACACTGAAGCTTTCTTT. Its protein product is CASKRAPGSNTEAFF.

This chain joins TRBV7-9 and TRBJ1-4, with D perhaps matching TRBD1 (6 bases). CDR1 SEHNR and CDR2 FQNEAQ come from the germline V gene (reference sequence). CDR3 length: 14 amino acids. Trimming shortened V by 6 bases and J by 8 bases, and 16 bases separated the two germline ends. The CDR3 DNA sequence: TGTGCCAGCAGGCAGGGACAACTGAGGGAAAAACTGTTTTTT. It yields the protein CASRQGQLREKLFF.

This clone was counted many times. V is TRBV5-1 and J is TRBJ2-2; D uncertain. V lost 9 bases and J lost 0, with 15 bases in between. Looked up from germline, CDR1 is SGHRS and CDR2 is YFSETQ. The CDR3 covers 15 residues. CDR3 sequence: CATTSKAANTGELFF. The CDR3 DNA reads TGCGCCACCACTTCAAAAGCCGCGAACACCGGGGAGCTGTTTTTT.

The chain combines TRBV5-1 with TRBJ1-1, with 8 bases identical to TRBD1. Germline-derived CDR1 and CDR2 are SGHRS and YFSETQ. The length of the CDR3 is 14 residues. The J segment lost 11 bases and the V segment lost 4 bases, leaving 13 bases of the junction unmatched. The CDR3 loop reads CASSALDREGSAFF. The CDR3 bases are TGCGCCAGCAGCGCCCTGGACAGGGAGGGGTCGGCTTTCTTT.

This sequence joins TRBV27 and TRBJ1-2; TRBD1 aligns across 8 bases. Germline V gives CDR1 MNHEY, CDR2 SMNVEV (reference sequence). The CDR3 runs to 15 residues. Trimming took 6 bases from V and 8 from J; bases not matched to a gene: 14. CDR3 amino acids: CASRYDRGKTWGYTF. CDR3 in DNA: TGTGCCAGCAGATACGACAGGGGCAAAACGTGGGGCTACACCTTC.

J is TRBJ2-3 and V is TRBV3-1 (or the pseudogene TRBV3-2); TRBD2 matches 12 bases. Germline assignment: CDR1 LGHDT and CDR2 YNNKEL (reference sequence). The J segment lost 4 bases and the V segment lost 0 bases, leaving 2 bases of the junction unmatched. The CDR3 is 16 residues long. As DNA, the CDR3 is TGTGCCAGCAGCCAAGAGAGACTAGCGGGGGCAGATACGCAGTATTTT. This sequence encodes CASSQERLAGADTQYF.

This clone has a handful of counts. The genes are TRBV27 and TRBJ1-1; D may be TRBD1 (5 bases). Germline assignment: CDR1 MNHEY and CDR2 SMNVEV (reference sequence). The CDR3 loop spans 16 amino acids. The germline V and J ends were trimmed by 3 bases and 1 base, with 15 bases remaining between them. In DNA, the CDR3 is TGTGCCAGCAGTTTCTTAACCGGGACTTCGAACACTGAAGCTTTCTTT. Translated: CASSFLTGTSNTEAFF.

The chain is built from TRBV11-2 and TRBJ1-1; 8 bases line up with TRBD1. V shed 4 bases, J shed 5 bases, and the junction held 3 bases outside the gene matches. The CDR3 consists of 13 residues. Germline CDR1 SGHAT, CDR2 FQNNGV. CDR3: CASSSGQGTEAFF. CDR3 sequence (DNA): TGTGCCAGCAGCTCTGGACAGGGAACTGAAGCTTTCTTT. Based on the CDR3 plus reference TRBV11-2 and TRBJ1-1, the full variable domain is EAGVAQSPRYKIIEKRQSVAFWCNPISGHATLYWYQQILGQGPKLLIQFQNNGVVDDSQLPKDRFSAERLKGVDSTLKIQPAKLEDSAVYLCASSSGQGTEAFFGQGTRLTVV.

The chain has TRBV27 and TRBJ2-1, with 11 positions matching TRBD2. The V gene's germline CDR1 is MNHEY and CDR2 SMNVEV (reference sequence). V shed 5 bases, J shed 4 bases, and the junction held 4 bases outside the gene matches. This CDR3 contains 15 residues. CDR3 sequence: CASSTSSGGYNEQFF. CDR3 sequence (DNA): TGTGCCAGCAGTACCTCTAGCGGGGGGTACAATGAGCAGTTCTTC.

This clone was found once. This chain links TRBV5-6 with TRBJ1-5; D uncertain. The CDR3 covers 12 residues. V was trimmed by 0 bases and J by 11 bases, leaving 9 bases between them. Per germline, CDR1 SGHDT and CDR2 YYEEEE. The CDR3 protein is CASSLVAASQHF. As DNA, the CDR3 is TGTGCCAGCAGCTTGGTCGCCGCGTCCCAGCATTTT.

This chain uses TRBV7-8 with TRBJ1-2; weak D call: TRBD1 (5 bases). Trimming shortened V by 5 bases and J by 1 base, and 8 bases separated the two germline ends. Per the germline V gene, CDR1 is SGHVS and CDR2 is FQNEAQ. The length of the CDR3 is 13 residues. CDR3 nucleotide sequence: TGTGCCAGCAGCCTACAGGATAACTATGGCTACACCTTC. It specifies CASSLQDNYGYTF. The full variable domain, in which reference TRBV7-8 and TRBJ1-2 provide the parts outside the CDR3, is GAGVSQSPRYKVAKRGQDVALRCDPISGHVSLFWYQQALGQGPEFLTYFQNEAQLDKSGLPSDRFFAERPEGSVSTLKIQRTQQEDSAVYLCASSLQDNYGYTFGSGTRLTVV.

The chain employs TRBV7-2 and TRBJ2-5; 14 bases align to TRBD2. Trimming cost V 5 bases and J 1 base; bases outside gene matches: 6. CDR1 SGHTA and CDR2 FQGNSA come from the germline V gene. The CDR3 loop spans 17 amino acids. The CDR3 is CASSATTSGGAQETQYF. DNA for the CDR3: TGTGCCAGCAGCGCCACGACTAGCGGGGGGGCCCAAGAGACCCAGTACTTC.

The chain is built from TRBV24-1 and TRBJ1-2; 9 positions match TRBD1. The trim removed 1 base at V and 2 bases at J, leaving 10 bases unmatched. The CDR3 covers 18 residues. The V gene's germline CDR1 is KGHDR and CDR2 SFDVKD. CDR3 nucleotide sequence: TGTGCCACCAGTGATTTTAGGGGGACAGGGCGAGACAACTATGGCTACACCTTC. It yields the protein CATSDFRGTGRDNYGYTF.

A remark on this clone: In the same sample, other DNA sequences code for this CDR3. This sequence joins TRBV3-1 (or the pseudogene TRBV3-2) and TRBJ2-2; 9 bases line up with TRBD2. This CDR3 has 15 amino acids. The germline V gene has CDR1 LGHDT and CDR2 YNNKEL (reference sequence). The J segment lost 0 bases and the V segment lost 4 bases, leaving 0 bases of the junction unmatched. The CDR3 DNA reads as TGTGCCAGCAGCCTAGCGGGGGCGAACACCGGGGAGCTGTTTTTT. It codes for CASSLAGANTGELFF.

The rearrangement links TRBV18 to TRBJ1-5; tentatively, D is TRBD1 (5 bases). This CDR3 spans 16 amino acids. V lost 3 bases and J lost 0, with 12 bases in between. The V gene's germline CDR1 is KGHSH and CDR2 LQKENI. CDR3 nucleotide sequence: TGTGCCAGCTCACCCACGGGGAGGGGTAGCAATCAGCCCCAGCATTTT. Its translation: CASSPTGRGSNQPQHF.

Only one count was recorded for this clone. J is TRBJ2-4 and V is TRBV3-1 (or the pseudogene TRBV3-2), with D possibly being TRBD2 (5 bases). Trimming removed 0 bases from V and 2 bases from J, with 11 bases in between. From germline, CDR1 is LGHDT and CDR2 YNNKEL (reference sequence). The CDR3 is 16 residues long. The CDR3 loop reads CASSQEGSGPKNIQYF. Here the CDR3 DNA reads TGTGCCAGCAGCCAAGAGGGGAGTGGGCCCAAAAACATTCAGTACTTC.

Only one count was recorded for this clone. The genes are TRBV27 and TRBJ1-2, with unresolved D. The CDR3 totals 15 residues. In germline, CDR1 is MNHEY, CDR2 SMNVEV (reference sequence). V gave up 0 bases and J gave up 1 base, with 9 bases separating them. The CDR3 DNA reads as TGTGCCAGCAGTTTATCGTCTTGGCTTAACTATGGCTACACCTTC. Translating gives CASSLSSWLNYGYTF.

This rearrangement joins TRBV2 to TRBJ1-1; weak D call: TRBD1 (5 bases). The CDR3 is made up of 13 amino acids. The V end was cut by 7 bases, the J end by 1 base, with 10 bases between. Germline assignment: CDR1 SNHLY and CDR2 FYNNEI. The chain's CDR3 is CASIVDRNTEAFF. In nucleotides, the CDR3 is TGTGCCAGCATTGTAGACAGGAACACTGAAGCTTTCTTT.

V usage is TRBV11-2 and J usage is TRBJ2-1; 7 positions match TRBD1. The CDR3 sequence is 13 residues long. CDR1 is SGHAT and CDR2 is FQNNGV in the germline V gene. Trimming cost V 8 bases and J 8 bases; bases outside gene matches: 9. CDR3 nucleotide sequence: TGTGCCAGCTCAGAAACAGGGGTCTATGAGCAGTTCTTC. Residues: CASSETGVYEQFF. The full variable domain, rest sourced from reference TRBV11-2 and TRBJ2-1, is EAGVAQSPRYKIIEKRQSVAFWCNPISGHATLYWYQQILGQGPKLLIQFQNNGVVDDSQLPKDRFSAERLKGVDSTLKIQPAKLEDSAVYLCASSETGVYEQFFGPGTRLTVL.

The rearrangement uses TRBV7-9 and TRBJ2-5, with D hard to call. CDR1 and CDR2 from the germline V gene are SEHNR and FQNEAQ (reference sequence). This CDR3 is built from 14 residues. V was clipped by 4 bases and J by 2 bases, with 11 bases between them. This chain's CDR3 is CASSSTAGQETQYF. CDR3 nucleotide sequence: TGTGCCAGCAGCTCTACGGCAGGACAAGAGACCCAGTACTTC.

DNA for the CDR3: TGTGCCAGCAGCCCACAGGGGGCAGTTCAGCCCCAGCATTTT. Translation gives CASSPQGAVQPQHF. The V and J genes are TRBV28 and TRBJ1-5; 9 nucleotides align to TRBD1. The CDR3 consists of 14 residues. The J segment lost 6 bases and the V segment lost 6 bases, leaving 6 bases of the junction unmatched. The germline CDR1 and CDR2 sequences are MDHEN and SYDVKM.

This clone showed up just a few times. This chain joins TRBV4-1 and TRBJ1-3; TRBD1 is a possible D gene (5 bases). Germline-derived CDR1 and CDR2 are MGHRA and YSYEKL. CDR3 length equals 15 residues. Trimming pared 0 bases from V and 9 bases from J, leaving 15 bases between. The CDR3 bases are TGCGCCAGCAGCCAAGATCAGGGCGGTGTGAGCACCATATATTTT. Protein product: CASSQDQGGVSTIYF.

This clone was found a few times. The chain is built from TRBV7-8 and TRBJ2-3; possible D gene TRBD1, 6 bases. Trimming stripped 4 bases from V and 1 base from J, with 15 bases between. Per the germline V gene, CDR1 is SGHVS and CDR2 is FQNEAQ. This CDR3 region has 16 residues. In DNA, the CDR3 is TGTGCCAGCAGCTCGCTCACAGGGCGCCGCACAGATACGCAGTATTTT. This translates into CASSSLTGRRTDTQYF.

V usage is TRBV25-1 and J usage is TRBJ2-1; 13 nucleotides match TRBD2. Germline CDR1 is MGHDK and CDR2 is SYGVNS. V shed 3 bases, J shed 5 bases, and the junction held 4 bases outside the gene matches. This CDR3 has 16 amino acids. This chain's CDR3 is CASSDPGLAGDNEQFF. The DNA for the CDR3 is TGTGCCAGCAGTGACCCCGGACTAGCGGGGGACAATGAGCAGTTCTTC.

V and J are TRBV2 and TRBJ1-2; 7 bases are a match to TRBD1. Losses at the gene ends were 7 bases for V and 4 bases for J; bases not matched to a gene: 6. The CDR3 length is 13 residues. Per the germline V gene, CDR1 is SNHLY and CDR2 is FYNNEI. This chain's CDR3 is CASNDREAYGYTF. The CDR3 DNA reads as TGTGCCAGCAACGACAGGGAAGCCTATGGCTACACCTTC.

The CDR3 protein is CASEQAQYF. CDR3 nucleotides: TGCGCCAGCGAACAGGCCCAGTACTTC. The chain employs TRBV5-1 and TRBJ2-5; TRBD1 is a possible D gene (5 bases). Per the germline V gene, CDR1 is SGHRS and CDR2 is YFSETQ. Trimming pared 7 bases from V and 9 bases from J, leaving 7 bases between. The CDR3 runs 9 residues.

The DNA for the CDR3 is TGCAGCGCTGGACAGGGGAACGAAAAACTGTTTTTT. This gives the protein CSAGQGNEKLFF. V is TRBV29-1 and J is TRBJ1-4; 9 bases fit TRBD1. V shed 7 bases, J shed 8 bases, and the junction held 5 bases outside the gene matches. The CDR3 consists of 12 residues. Germline CDR1 SQVTM, CDR2 ANQGSEA.

The chain recombines TRBV19 with TRBJ1-5; 12 bases fit TRBD1. CDR1 and CDR2 from the germline V gene are LNHDA and SQIVND (reference sequence). The CDR3 is 17 amino acids. V shed 7 bases, J shed 6 bases, and the junction held 13 bases outside the gene matches. DNA for the CDR3: TGTGCCAGTAACAACCCCGGGGACAGGGGGCTCAGTCAGCCCCAGCATTTT. Translation gives CASNNPGDRGLSQPQHF.

In DNA, the CDR3 is TGCGCCAGCGCCGAGGGATACACCGGGGAGCTGTTTTTT. It translates to CASAEGYTGELFF. The chain joins TRBV5-1 to TRBJ2-2, with D possibly TRBD2 on 5 matching bases. Trimming removed 7 bases at V and 3 bases at J, with 10 bases between. The CDR3 loop spans 13 amino acids. Germline lookup yields CDR1 SGHRS and CDR2 YFSETQ.